This TCR beta chain was recorded in a study of T cell clones after liver transplantation. Overall study: Pre-transplant mixed lymphocyte reactions yielded third-party-reactive TCRbeta sequences as comparators for graft-donor-reactive sequences.

J gave up 5 bases and V 0 bases, and 6 bases lay outside the gene matches. This CDR3 contains 16 residues. The germline V gene encodes CDR1 KGHSH and CDR2 LQKENI. Using immunoSEQ multiplex PCR, the repertoire was profiled, and TCRdb retains in-frame clones only, with some absent. The sample includes 70,000 to 85,000 clones, 80% seen only once; the top ten take over 0.45%. The sequence derives from a human donor who received a liver transplant. J is TRBJ2-2 and V is TRBV18; 7 bases align to TRBD1. Here the sequenced sample was CD4+ T cells from blood, taken before liver transplant. CDR3 sequence (DNA): TGTGCCAGCTCACCACCGACAGGGAGAGAAACCGGGGAGCTGTTTTTT. Its translation is CASSPPTGRETGELFF.